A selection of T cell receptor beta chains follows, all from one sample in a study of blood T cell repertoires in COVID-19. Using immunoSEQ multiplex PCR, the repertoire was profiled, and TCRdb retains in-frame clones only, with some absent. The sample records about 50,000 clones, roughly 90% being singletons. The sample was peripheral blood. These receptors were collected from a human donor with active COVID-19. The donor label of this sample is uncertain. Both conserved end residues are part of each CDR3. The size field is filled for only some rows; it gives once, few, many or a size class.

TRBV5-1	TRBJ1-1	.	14	CASSARTGGTEAFF
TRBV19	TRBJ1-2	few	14	CASSIQGPNYGYTF
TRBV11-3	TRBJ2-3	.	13	CASSLQGTDTQYF
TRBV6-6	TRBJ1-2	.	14	CATKGQGSLEGYTF
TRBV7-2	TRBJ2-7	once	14	CASSPGISSYEQYF
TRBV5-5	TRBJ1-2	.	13	CASSFVEGHGYTF
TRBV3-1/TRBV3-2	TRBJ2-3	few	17	CASSQDPRGLSTDTQYF
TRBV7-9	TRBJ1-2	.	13	CASSLVTAYGYTF
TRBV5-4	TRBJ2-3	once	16	CASSLRQSSGTDTQYF
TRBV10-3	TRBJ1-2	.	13	CAISDPNNYGYTF
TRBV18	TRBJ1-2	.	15	CASSPGGRGSYGYTF
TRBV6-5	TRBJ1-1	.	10	CASFNREAFF
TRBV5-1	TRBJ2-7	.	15	CASSLDGGGAYEQYF
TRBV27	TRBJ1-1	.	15	CASSTWAAFGTEAFF
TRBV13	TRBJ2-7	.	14	CASSLREGSYEQYF
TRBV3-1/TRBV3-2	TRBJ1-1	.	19	CASSPRTGRRKHRNTEAFF
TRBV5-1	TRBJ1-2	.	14	CASSPSGANYGYTF
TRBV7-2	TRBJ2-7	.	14	CASSLGGGGYEQYF
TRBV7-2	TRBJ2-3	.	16	CASSLGTQGAGDTQYF
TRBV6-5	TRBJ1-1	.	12	CATSGGATEAFF
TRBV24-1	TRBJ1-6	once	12	CATSESDRVLHF
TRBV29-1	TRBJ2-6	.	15	CSVNDRGPGANVLTF
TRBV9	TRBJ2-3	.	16	CASSYGSGGGTDTQYF
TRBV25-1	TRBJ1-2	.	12	CASRYGLYGYTF
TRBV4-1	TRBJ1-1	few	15	CASSPRQGENTEAFF
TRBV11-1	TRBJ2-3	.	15	CASSLVASRPNTQYF
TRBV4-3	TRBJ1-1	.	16	CASSQGTGGMNTEAFF
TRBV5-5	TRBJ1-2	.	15	CASSHSGIQNYGYTF
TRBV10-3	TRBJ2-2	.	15	CAIFRGNTNTGELFF
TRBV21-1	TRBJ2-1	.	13	CASSNFSHNEQFF
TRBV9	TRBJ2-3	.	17	CASSPYSGGVQADTQYF
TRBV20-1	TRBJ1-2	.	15	CSASDNAPLRDGYTF
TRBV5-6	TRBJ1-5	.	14	CASSLGQRNQPQHF
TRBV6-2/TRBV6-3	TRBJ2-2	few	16	CASSYLKRSVAGELFF
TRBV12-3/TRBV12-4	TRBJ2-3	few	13	CASSLAGAHTQYF
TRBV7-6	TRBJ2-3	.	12	CASSPGYYTQYF
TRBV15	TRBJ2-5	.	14	CATSSFDSQETQYF
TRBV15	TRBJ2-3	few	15	CATSTSGGAADTQYF
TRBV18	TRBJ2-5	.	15	CASSPLAGGPETQYF
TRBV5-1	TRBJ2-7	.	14	CASSFGGVVWEQYF
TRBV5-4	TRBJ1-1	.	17	CASSPGGPYFMNTEAFF
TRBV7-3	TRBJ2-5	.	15	CASSLTKTSGETQYF
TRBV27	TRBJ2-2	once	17	CASRRTSGGRNTGELFF
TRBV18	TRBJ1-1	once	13	CASSLGQGFEAFF
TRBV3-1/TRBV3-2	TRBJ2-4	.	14	CASSLSGVENIQYF
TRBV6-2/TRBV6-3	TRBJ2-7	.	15	CASSYSAGVLYEQYF
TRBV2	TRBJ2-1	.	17	CASSEVKSTRSYNEQFF
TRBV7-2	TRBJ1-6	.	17	CASSHSGGTGNNSPLHF
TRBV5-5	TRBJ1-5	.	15	CASSPGQGENQPQHF